The rows below give T cell receptor beta chains drawn from one sample of a study of blood T cells in healthy people across ages. Each CDR3 protein gets one entry after TCRdb re-called the 5' RACE reads with MiXCR. The sample lists more than 1,000,000 distinct CDR3 sequences, around 25% occurring once. This same sample was also taken into another study, of T cells of mothers and their children.

The sequencing input was blood. The receptors stem from a girl aged 2 to 10 in good health. Both conserved end residues are part of each CDR3. A D gene is named only where the DNA matches it firmly. Clone size is shown for a subset of rows, as once, few, many or a class of expanded clone.

-	TRBV7-9	-	TRBJ2-5	CASSLRGEDRLETQYF	TGTGCCAGCAGCCTCCGGGGAGAGGACAGACTAGAGACCCAGTACTTC
few	TRBV10-3	-	TRBJ2-5	CAISPGIQETQYF	TGTGCCATCAGTCCGGGCATCCAAGAGACCCAGTACTTC
-	TRBV20-1	-	TRBJ2-5	CSAGGQGTQYF	TGCAGTGCTGGGGGCCAAGGGACCCAGTACTTC
-	TRBV10-3	-	TRBJ2-7	CAILNRDGPTYEQYF	TGTGCCATCCTCAACCGGGACGGCCCCACCTACGAGCAGTACTTC
-	TRBV5-1	-	TRBJ1-1	CASSSSVVAEAFF	TGCGCCAGCAGCTCGTCGGTGGTGGCTGAAGCTTTCTTT
once	TRBV29-1	TRBD1	TRBJ1-1	CSVGDRADTEAFF	TGCAGCGTTGGGGACAGGGCAGACACTGAAGCTTTCTTT
-	TRBV7-9	TRBD1	TRBJ1-2	CASSSDRGGYTF	TGTGCCAGCAGCTCCGACAGGGGTGGCTACACCTTC
-	TRBV29-1	-	TRBJ1-1	CSVAPLLGNTEAFF	TGCAGCGTTGCTCCTCTTCTAGGGAACACTGAAGCTTTCTTT
few	TRBV7-2	-	TRBJ1-1	CASEDLSEAFF	TGTGCCAGCGAGGACCTCTCTGAAGCTTTCTTT
-	TRBV13	-	TRBJ1-6	CASSSGAPLHF	TGTGCCAGCAGCTCCGGGGCGCCCCTCCACTTT
few	TRBV16	TRBD1	TRBJ2-7	CASSQSSGTGVEQYF	TGTGCCAGCAGCCAATCTTCAGGGACAGGGGTCGAGCAGTACTTC
few	TRBV3-1	-	TRBJ2-5	CASSQDDRGTTQYF	TGTGCCAGCAGCCAAGACGACCGGGGCACGACCCAGTACTTC
-	TRBV24-1	-	TRBJ2-6	CATSDPSSSGANVLTF	TGTGCCACCAGTGACCCATCATCATCTGGGGCCAACGTCCTGACTTTC
-	TRBV28	TRBD1	TRBJ1-2	CASTTLDGGTVDGYTF	TGTGCCAGCACAACCCTAGACGGCGGGACAGTAGATGGCTACACCTTC
once	TRBV28	TRBD2	TRBJ2-1	CASSLGLAASNEQFF	TGTGCCAGTAGTTTAGGGCTAGCGGCAAGCAATGAGCAGTTCTTC
few	TRBV28	-	TRBJ1-4	CASSPTSLRGEKLFF	TGTGCCAGCAGCCCTACATCTTTGCGGGGCGAAAAACTGTTTTTT
few	TRBV7-8	-	TRBJ2-7	CASSYYPTGRTYEQYF	TGTGCCAGCAGCTACTATCCAACGGGACGGACCTACGAGCAGTACTTC
few	TRBV11-3	-	TRBJ1-3	CASSREIGGNTIYF	TGTGCCAGCAGCCGCGAAATCGGAGGAAACACCATATATTTT
-	TRBV12-5	-	TRBJ2-7	CASGSLLARAYEQYF	TGTGCTAGTGGTTCCCTTCTAGCGAGAGCTTACGAGCAGTACTTC
-	TRBV12-3/TRBV12-4	TRBD2	TRBJ2-1	CAGSSGGADEQFF	TGTGCCGGATCAAGCGGGGGGGCCGATGAGCAGTTCTTC
few	TRBV3-1	-	TRBJ2-5	CASSVDVVEQYF	TGTGCCAGCAGCGTCGACGTGGTAGAGCAGTACTTC
few	TRBV7-9	-	TRBJ1-2	CASSLGGFLPPNYGYTF	TGTGCCAGCAGCTTAGGAGGGTTCCTACCCCCTAACTATGGCTACACCTTC
-	TRBV29-1	TRBD2	TRBJ2-7	CSASRGAYEQYF	TGCAGCGCCTCGCGGGGGGCCTACGAGCAGTACTTC
-	TRBV5-5	-	TRBJ2-7	CASSWDTGTRPSRYF	TGTGCCAGCAGCTGGGACACCGGGACGAGGCCGTCTAGGTACTTC
-	TRBV4-1	-	TRBJ1-2	CASSQDMFSYGYTF	TGCGCCAGCAGCCAAGATATGTTCAGTTATGGCTACACCTTC
-	TRBV28	-	TRBJ2-1	CASSPLGLGSSYNEQFF	TGTGCCAGCAGCCCCCTGGGGCTCGGGAGCTCCTACAATGAGCAGTTCTTC
-	TRBV6-5	TRBD1	TRBJ2-1	CASSNPQGAPRNDYNEQFF	TGTGCCAGCAGTAACCCACAGGGGGCTCCAAGGAATGACTACAATGAGCAGTTCTTC
once	TRBV7-2	-	TRBJ2-3	CASSLGPGLLTDTQYF	TGTGCCAGCAGCTTAGGCCCGGGACTCCTCACAGATACGCAGTATTTT
few	TRBV20-1	TRBD2	TRBJ2-3	CSAPKASGNLDTQYF	TGCAGTGCCCCGAAGGCTAGCGGTAATTTAGATACGCAGTATTTT
-	TRBV6-1	-	TRBJ1-4	CASSELGRSEKLFF	TGTGCCAGCAGCGAGTTGGGGAGAAGTGAAAAACTGTTTTTT
-	TRBV9	-	TRBJ1-4	CASSAGGSQEKLFF	TGTGCCAGCAGCGCGGGCGGAAGTCAGGAAAAACTGTTTTTT
once	TRBV27	TRBD2	TRBJ2-5	CASSLIYTSGGQETQYF	TGTGCCAGCAGTTTAATTTATACTAGCGGGGGACAAGAGACCCAGTACTTC
-	TRBV25-1	-	TRBJ2-3	CASSARASADTQYF	TGTGCCAGCAGTGCCAGGGCATCCGCAGATACGCAGTATTTT
few	TRBV2	TRBD2	TRBJ2-1	CASSGVRGGYNEQFF	TGTGCCAGCAGTGGTGTACGGGGGGGTTACAATGAGCAGTTCTTC